One and the same sample provided the 10 T cell receptor beta chains below, sequenced in a study of T cell repertoires in aging, cancer and after chemotherapy. TCR beta rearrangements were amplified from peripheral blood genomic DNA. Multiplex touch-down PCR with TRB-A/B primers amplified rearranged V-D-J TRB sequences. TCRdb analysed the multiplex PCR reads with MiXCR anew, one entry per CDR3 protein. The sample holds thousands of distinct CDR3 sequences, under 35% seen once. The specimen sequenced was blood. The origin of the receptors is a human donor in good health.

V and J are TRBV18 and TRBJ1-2; 9 nucleotides match TRBD1. The CDR3 contains 14 residues. CDR1 is KGHSH and CDR2 is LQKENI in the germline V gene. V gave up 6 bases and J gave up 8 bases; unmatched junction bases: 10. The CDR3 DNA is TGTGCCAGCTCCCCGGGACAGGGTTCGGGAGGCTACACCTTC. Residues: CASSPGQGSGGYTF.

The DNA of the CDR3 is TGTGCCAGCAGCCCTACTGACAGCTACGAGCAGTACTTC. It translates to CASSPTDSYEQYF. The J gene is TRBJ2-7, the V gene TRBV7-2; a possible D gene is TRBD1 (5 bases). V lost 5 bases and J 3 bases, leaving 11 bases between the germline ends. Germline CDR1 and CDR2: SGHTA and FQGNSA. The CDR3 consists of 13 residues.

This clonotype came up a few times. The CDR3 loop reads CASTQTNSMNTEAFF. Written as DNA, the CDR3 is TGTGCCAGCACCCAAACCAACTCGATGAACACTGAAGCTTTCTTT. The V gene is TRBV6-6, the J gene TRBJ1-1; D not certain. Trimming cost V 7 bases and J 0 bases, with 15 bases left between them. Germline V CDR1 and CDR2: MNHNY, SVGAGI (reference sequence). The CDR3 runs 15 residues.

J is TRBJ1-6 and V is TRBV6-5; TRBD1 matches at 9 bases. Germline V gene lookup returns CDR1 MNHEY and CDR2 SVGAGI. V lost 2 bases, J lost 5 bases, and 7 bases stayed unmatched. The CDR3 runs 17 residues. The CDR3 loop is CASSYPSGTGNNSPLHF. The CDR3 region has the DNA TGTGCCAGCAGTTACCCTTCCGGGACAGGGAATAATTCACCCCTCCACTTT.

As to this clonotype: An end of the junction differs from the germline gene, which may be a read error. This chain uses TRBV5-6 with TRBJ2-3; D is uncertain. The germline CDR1 and CDR2 sequences are SGHDT and YYEEEE. This CDR3 spans 12 amino acids. CDR3 coding DNA: TGCGCCAGCAGCTTTAGCACAGATACGCAGTATTTT. Its protein is CASSFSTDTQYF.

A word on this clonotype: This likely comes from a read error, as the CDR3 has no conserved phenylalanine or tryptophan at its end. The chain carries TRBV19 and TRBJ2-3, with 10 bases matching TRBD2. Trimming removed 3 bases from V and 2 bases from J; junction bases left unmatched: 8. CDR1 is LNHDA, CDR2 SQIVND, per germline (reference sequence). The CDR3 contains 17 residues. In DNA form, the CDR3 reads TGTGCCAGTAGTATGGGGCTAGCGGGGGCATTCACAGATACGCAGTATCTT. Protein: CASSMGLAGAFTDTQYL.

Only a few counts were recorded for this clonotype. V usage is TRBV5-4 and J usage is TRBJ2-4; D is undetermined. The CDR3 is made up of 18 amino acids. Trimming removed 0 bases at V and 0 bases at J, with 16 bases between. From germline, CDR1 is SGHNT and CDR2 YYREEE (reference sequence). The CDR3 DNA follows: TGTGCCAGCAGCTTGGACAGCATTACCGATATAGCCAAAAACATTCAGTACTTC. Protein: CASSLDSITDIAKNIQYF.

This clonotype was seen a few times. The chain carries TRBV18 and TRBJ1-4; D uncertain. Germline V gene lookup returns CDR1 KGHSH and CDR2 LQKENI. The CDR3 spans 13 residues. The V end lost 4 bases, the J end lost 7 bases, and 10 bases lay between the germline ends. CDR3 protein: CASSQSGIEKLFF. CDR3 bases: TGTGCCAGCTCACAATCCGGGATTGAAAAACTGTTTTTT. Filled out from reference TRBV18 and TRBJ1-4, the complete variable domain reads NAGVMQNPRHLVRRRGQEARLRCSPMKGHSHVYWYRQLPEEGLKFMVYLQKENIIDESGMPKERFSAEFPKEGPSILRIQQVVRGDSAAYFCASSQSGIEKLFFGSGTQLSVL.

This clonotype is medium-sized. This chain uses TRBV30 with TRBJ1-4; D unclear. Germline CDR1 and CDR2: GTSNPN and SVGIG (reference sequence). The CDR3 spans 12 residues. Trimming removed 2 bases at V and 7 bases at J, with 8 bases between. DNA for the CDR3: TGTGCCTGGAGTTCGATGGGTGAAAAACTGTTTTTT. Encoded protein: CAWSSMGEKLFF.

The sample holds a few counts of this clonotype. This chain joins TRBV6-2 or TRBV6-3 and TRBJ2-6, with unresolved D. Germline-derived CDR1 and CDR2 are MNHEY and SVGEGT. V was shortened by 4 bases and J by 4 bases, with 8 bases between the two germline ends. The CDR3 runs 14 residues. Here the CDR3 reads CASSFRIGANVLTF. As DNA, the CDR3 is TGTGCCAGCAGTTTCCGAATCGGGGCCAACGTCCTGACTTTC.